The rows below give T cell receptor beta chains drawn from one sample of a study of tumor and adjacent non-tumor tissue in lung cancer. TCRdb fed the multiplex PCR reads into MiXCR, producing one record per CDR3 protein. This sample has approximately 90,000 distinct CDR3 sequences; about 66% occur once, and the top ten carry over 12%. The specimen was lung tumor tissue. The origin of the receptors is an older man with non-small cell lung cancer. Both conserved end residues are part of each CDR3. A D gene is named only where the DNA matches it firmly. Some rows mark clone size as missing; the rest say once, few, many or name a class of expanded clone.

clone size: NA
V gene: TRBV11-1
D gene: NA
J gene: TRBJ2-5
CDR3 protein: CASSQWGETQCF
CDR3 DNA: TGTGCCAGCAGCCAATGGGGAGAGACCCAGTGCTTC

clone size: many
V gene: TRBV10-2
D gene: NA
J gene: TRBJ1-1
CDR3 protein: CASSPGPFGGRVMNTEAFF
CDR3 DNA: TGCGCCAGCAGCCCCGGGCCTTTTGGGGGGAGGGTAATGAACACTGAAGCTTTCTTT

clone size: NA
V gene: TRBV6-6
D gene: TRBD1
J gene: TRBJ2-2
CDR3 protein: CAISYDRDGRELFF
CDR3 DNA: TGTGCCATCAGTTACGACAGGGATGGCCGAGAGCTGTTTTTT

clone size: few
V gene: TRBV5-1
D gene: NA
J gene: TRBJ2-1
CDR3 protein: CASSLEGFEQFF
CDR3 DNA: TGCGCCAGCAGCTTGGAAGGTTTTGAGCAGTTCTTC

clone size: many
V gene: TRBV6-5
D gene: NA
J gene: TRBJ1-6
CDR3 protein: CASTGVGRNNSPLHF
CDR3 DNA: TGTGCCAGCACGGGCGTCGGTCGAAATAATTCACCCCTCCACTTT

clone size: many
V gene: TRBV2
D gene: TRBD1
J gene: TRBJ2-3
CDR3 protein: CASSPIGRGTGEDTQYF
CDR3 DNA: TGTGCCAGCTCGCCCATTGGGCGCGGGACAGGGGAAGATACGCAGTATTTT

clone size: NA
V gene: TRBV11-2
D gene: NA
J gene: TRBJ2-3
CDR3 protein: CDSSVGQGLANTQYF
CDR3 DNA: TGTGACAGCAGCGTTGGTCAGGGTTTAGCAAATACACAGTATTTT

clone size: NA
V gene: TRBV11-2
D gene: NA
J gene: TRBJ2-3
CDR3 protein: CTSSLLAVGTDTRYF
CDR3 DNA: TGTACCAGCAGCTTACTAGCAGTCGGCACAGATACGCGGTATTTT

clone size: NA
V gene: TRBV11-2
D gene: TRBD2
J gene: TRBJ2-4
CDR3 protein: CASSHLRDAGGPGIGKNIQYF
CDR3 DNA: TGTGCCAGCAGCCACCTCCGGGATGCGGGAGGGCCGGGTATAGGCAAAAACATTCAGTACTTC

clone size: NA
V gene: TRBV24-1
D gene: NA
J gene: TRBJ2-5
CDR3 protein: CATSVVGETQYF
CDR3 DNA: TGTGCCACCAGCGTCGTGGGGGAGACCCAGTACTTC

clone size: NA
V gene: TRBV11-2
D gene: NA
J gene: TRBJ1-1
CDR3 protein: CISSSRGYTEAFF
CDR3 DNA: TGTATCAGCAGCAGCAGGGGATATACTGAAGCTTTCTTT

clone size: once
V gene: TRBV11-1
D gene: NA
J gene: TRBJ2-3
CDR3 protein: CASSLQGEKTDTQYF
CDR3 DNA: TGTGCCAGCAGCCTCCAAGGGGAGAAGACAGATACGCAGTATTTT

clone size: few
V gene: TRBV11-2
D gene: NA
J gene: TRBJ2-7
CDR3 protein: CASSLDVGAYEQYF
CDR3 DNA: TGTGCCAGCAGCTTAGATGTGGGAGCCTACGAGCAGTACTTC

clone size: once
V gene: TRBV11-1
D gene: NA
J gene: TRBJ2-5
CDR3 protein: CVSSPYRETQYF
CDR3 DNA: TGTGTCAGCAGCCCTTATCGGGAGACCCAGTACTTC

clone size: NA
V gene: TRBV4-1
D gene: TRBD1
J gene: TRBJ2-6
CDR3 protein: CASNQDLYGPGTDNSGANVLIF
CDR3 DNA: TGCGCCAGCAACCAAGATCTATATGGACCCGGGACAGATAACTCTGGGGCCAACGTCCTGATTTTC

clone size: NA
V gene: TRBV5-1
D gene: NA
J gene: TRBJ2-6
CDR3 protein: CASSRNREIVGANVLTF
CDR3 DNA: TGCGCCAGCAGCCGAAACAGAGAAATCGTAGGGGCCAACGTCCTGACTTTC

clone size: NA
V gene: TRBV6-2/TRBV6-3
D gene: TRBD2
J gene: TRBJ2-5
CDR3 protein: CASSSGLAGSGETRYF
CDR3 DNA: TGTGCCAGCAGTTCAGGACTAGCGGGCTCAGGAGAGACCCGGTACTTC

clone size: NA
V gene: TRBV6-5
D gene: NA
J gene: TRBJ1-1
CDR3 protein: CASSRAVNTEAFF
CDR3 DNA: TGTGCCAGCAGTCGGGCCGTGAACACTGAAGCTTTCTTT

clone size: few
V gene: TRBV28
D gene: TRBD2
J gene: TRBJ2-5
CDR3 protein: CASSLGGLGPTETQYF
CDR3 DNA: TGTGCCAGCAGTTTGGGTGGACTAGGCCCCACCGAGACCCAGTACTTC

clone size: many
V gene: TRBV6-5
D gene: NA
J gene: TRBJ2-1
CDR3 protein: CATRTYNEQFF
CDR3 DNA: TGTGCCACCAGGACTTACAATGAGCAGTTCTTC

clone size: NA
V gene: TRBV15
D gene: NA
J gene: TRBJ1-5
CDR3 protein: CATRNKPQHF
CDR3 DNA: TGTGCCACCAGAAATAAGCCCCAGCACTTT

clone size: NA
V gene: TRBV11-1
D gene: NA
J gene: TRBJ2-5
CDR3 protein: CASSLATRQETMYF
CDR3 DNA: TGTGCCAGCAGCTTAGCCACCAGGCAAGAGACCATGTACTTC

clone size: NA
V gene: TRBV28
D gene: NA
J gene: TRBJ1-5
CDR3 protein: CASTSGVVQPQHF
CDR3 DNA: TGTGCCAGCACCTCGGGGGTGGTTCAGCCCCAGCATTTT

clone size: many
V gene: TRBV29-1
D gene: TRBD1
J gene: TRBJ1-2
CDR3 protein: CSAPKQGAPGYGYTF
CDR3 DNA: TGCAGCGCACCGAAACAGGGGGCGCCGGGTTATGGCTACACCTTC

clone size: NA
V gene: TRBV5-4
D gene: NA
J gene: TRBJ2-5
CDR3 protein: CTSSFPGRLEETQYF
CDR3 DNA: TGTACCAGCAGCTTCCCGGGGCGGCTGGAAGAGACCCAGTACTTC

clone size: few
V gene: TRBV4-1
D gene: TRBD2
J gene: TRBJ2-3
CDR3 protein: CASSQDLAGDAQYF
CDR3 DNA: TGCGCCAGCAGCCAAGACCTAGCGGGAGATGCGCAGTACTTT

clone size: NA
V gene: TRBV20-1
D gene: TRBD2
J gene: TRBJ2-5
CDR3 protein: CSARTSGETLYF
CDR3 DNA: TGCAGTGCTAGGACTAGCGGGGAGACCCTGTACTTC

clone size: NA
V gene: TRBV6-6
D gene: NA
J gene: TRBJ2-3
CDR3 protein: CASSYSILARATDTQYF
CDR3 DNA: TGTGCTAGCAGTTACTCGATCCTAGCGAGAGCTACAGATACGCAGTATTTT

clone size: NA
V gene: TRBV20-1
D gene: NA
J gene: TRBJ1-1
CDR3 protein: CSARDGHRGEASF
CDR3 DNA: TGCAGTGCTAGAGACGGGCACCGCGGGGAAGCTTCCTTT

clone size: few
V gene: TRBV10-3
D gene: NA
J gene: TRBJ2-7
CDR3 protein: CAVRPRDSYEQYF
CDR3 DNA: TGTGCCGTCCGCCCCCGGGACTCCTACGAGCAGTACTTC

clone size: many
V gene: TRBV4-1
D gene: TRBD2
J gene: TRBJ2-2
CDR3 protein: CASSQDKGAGVPGELFF
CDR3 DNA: TGCGCCAGCAGCCAAGATAAAGGGGCGGGAGTTCCCGGGGAGCTGTTTTTT

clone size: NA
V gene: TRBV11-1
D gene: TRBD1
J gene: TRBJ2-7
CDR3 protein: CASSFGTVSAYEQYF
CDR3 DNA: TGTGCCAGCAGCTTCGGGACAGTGAGTGCCTACGAGCAGTACTTC

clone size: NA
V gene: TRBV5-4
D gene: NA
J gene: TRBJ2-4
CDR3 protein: CATGDYQNIQYF
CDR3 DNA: TGTGCCACTGGTGACTACCAAAACATTCAGTACTTC

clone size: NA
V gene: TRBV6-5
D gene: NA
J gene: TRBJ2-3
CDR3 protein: CASSSIQGARTDTQYF
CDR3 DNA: TGTGCCAGCAGTTCCATTCAGGGAGCGAGGACAGATACGCAGTATTTT

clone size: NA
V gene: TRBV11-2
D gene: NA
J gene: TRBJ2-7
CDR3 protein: CASSLRGPYEQYF
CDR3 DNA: TGTGCTAGCAGCCTCAGAGGTCCCTACGAGCAGTACTTC

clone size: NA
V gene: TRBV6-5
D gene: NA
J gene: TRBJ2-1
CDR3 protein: CASSPRGVRVNNEQFF
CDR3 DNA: TGTGCCAGCAGCCCCCGGGGAGTGAGGGTGAACAATGAACAGTTCTTC

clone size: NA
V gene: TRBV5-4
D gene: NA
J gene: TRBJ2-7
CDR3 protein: CASSSQDLYEQYF
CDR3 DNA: TGTGCCAGTAGCTCCCAGGACCTCTACGAGCAGTACTTC

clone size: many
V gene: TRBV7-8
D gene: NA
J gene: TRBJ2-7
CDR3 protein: CASSLGQEAYEQYF
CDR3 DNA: TGTGCCAGCAGCTTAGGACAGGAGGCCTACGAGCAGTACTTC

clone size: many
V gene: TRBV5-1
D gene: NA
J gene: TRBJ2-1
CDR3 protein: CASSWTQGYAYNEQFF
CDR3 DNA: TGCGCCAGCAGCTGGACACAGGGCTACGCCTACAATGAGCAGTTCTTC

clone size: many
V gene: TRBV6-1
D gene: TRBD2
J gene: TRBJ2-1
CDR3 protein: CASSGRLAGGNEQFF
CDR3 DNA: TGTGCCAGCAGTGGTAGACTAGCGGGAGGCAATGAGCAGTTCTTC

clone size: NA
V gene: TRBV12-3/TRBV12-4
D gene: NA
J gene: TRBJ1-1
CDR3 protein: CATGRMNTEAFF
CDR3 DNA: TGTGCGACGGGGAGGATGAACACTGAAGCTTTCTTT

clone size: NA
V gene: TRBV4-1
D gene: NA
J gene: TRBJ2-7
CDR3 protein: CASSQDPGNWFGQYF
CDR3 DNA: TGCGCCAGCAGCCAAGATCCGGGGAACTGGTTCGGGCAGTACTTC

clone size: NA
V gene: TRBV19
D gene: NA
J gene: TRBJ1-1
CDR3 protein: CASTETGMGEGTEAFF
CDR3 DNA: TGTGCCAGTACCGAGACAGGAATGGGTGAAGGCACTGAAGCTTTCTTT